Listed below are T cell receptor beta chains from one sample, sequenced in a study of cytomegalovirus exposure and HLA in healthy donors. The assay was immunoSEQ multiplex PCR, and TCRdb's table has in-frame clones only and misses some. The data hold about 93,000 clones, with roughly 60% observed a single time. Material: PBMCs. These receptors originate from a boy aged 10-17 years in good health and CMV-seropositive. Each CDR3 is given with its conserved first and last residue. A D gene is named only where the DNA matches it firmly. Size tells how often a clone was seen (once, few, many) or the class of an expanded clone, and some rows leave it out.

J	length	size	V	D	CDR3	DNA
TRBJ1-4	16	.	TRBV27	.	CASSPLGEGHGEKLFF	TGTGCCAGCAGTCCCCTCGGGGAGGGACACGGGGAAAAACTGTTTTTT
TRBJ2-2	16	.	TRBV7-6	TRBD2	CASSKAVAGNSGELFF	TGTGCCAGCAGCAAGGCGGTAGCGGGAAATTCCGGGGAGCTGTTTTTT
TRBJ1-1	15	.	TRBV5-1	.	CASSSEDSMNTEAFF	TGCGCCAGCAGCTCAGAGGACAGTATGAACACTGAAGCTTTCTTT
TRBJ1-4	14	.	TRBV5-1	TRBD1	CASSPTGGNEKLFF	TGCGCCAGCAGCCCAACAGGGGGTAATGAAAAACTGTTTTTT
TRBJ1-5	15	.	TRBV19	.	CASRLGGDFNQPQHF	TGTGCCAGTAGGTTAGGTGGAGATTTCAATCAGCCCCAGCATTTT
TRBJ1-2	15	few	TRBV5-1	TRBD1	CASSPTRTGGGGYTF	TGCGCCAGCAGCCCCACACGGACAGGGGGAGGAGGCTACACCTTC
TRBJ1-3	16	.	TRBV12-5	.	CASGPPRGSSGNTIYF	TGTGCTAGTGGCCCCCCTCGGGGAAGTTCTGGAAACACCATATATTTT
TRBJ2-5	13	.	TRBV18	.	CASSPASEETQYF	TGTGCCAGCTCACCAGCTAGCGAAGAGACCCAATACTTC
TRBJ1-4	14	.	TRBV7-9	.	CASRSGEHNEKLFF	TGTGCCAGCAGATCAGGGGAACATAATGAAAAACTGTTTTTT
TRBJ1-2	13	few	TRBV30	.	CAWSVPFSSGYTF	TGTGCCTGGAGTGTACCCTTCTCGAGTGGCTACACCTTC